This TCR beta chain was observed in a study of beta chain features in type 1 diabetes. Expressed TCRB transcripts were sequenced because the entire RNA isolate underwent reverse transcription. Clones were sequenced by immunoSEQ multiplex PCR, and TCRdb holds only the in-frame ones, with some missing. The repertoire includes around 150,000 clones, 8.1% of them detected once, and approximately 0.65% sits in the top ten. The CDR3 runs 15 residues. V shed 4 bases and J 4 bases; nucleotides not matched to a gene: 9. Germline CDR1 reads SGHNT; CDR2 reads YYREEE (reference sequence). This clone was detected only a few times.

The J gene is TRBJ1-1, the V gene TRBV5-4; 8 bases match TRBD1. What was sequenced was central memory CD4+ T cells from blood. This TCR was recovered from a man between 18 and 35 years old in good health. CDR3 amino acids: CASSPAGGGSTEAFF. Written as DNA, the CDR3 is TGTGCCAGCAGCCCAGCAGGGGGCGGGAGCACTGAAGCTTTCTTT.